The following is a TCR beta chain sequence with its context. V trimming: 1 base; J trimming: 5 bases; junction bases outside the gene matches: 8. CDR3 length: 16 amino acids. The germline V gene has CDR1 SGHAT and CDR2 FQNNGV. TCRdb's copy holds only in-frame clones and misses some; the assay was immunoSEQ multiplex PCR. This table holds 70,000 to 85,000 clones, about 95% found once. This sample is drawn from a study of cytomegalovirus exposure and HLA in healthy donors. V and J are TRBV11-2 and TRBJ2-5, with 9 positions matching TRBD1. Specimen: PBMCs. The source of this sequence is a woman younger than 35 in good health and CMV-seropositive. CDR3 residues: CASSLGATGGGETQYF. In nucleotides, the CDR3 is TGTGCCAGCAGCTTAGGGGCGACAGGGGGAGGGGAGACCCAGTACTTC.